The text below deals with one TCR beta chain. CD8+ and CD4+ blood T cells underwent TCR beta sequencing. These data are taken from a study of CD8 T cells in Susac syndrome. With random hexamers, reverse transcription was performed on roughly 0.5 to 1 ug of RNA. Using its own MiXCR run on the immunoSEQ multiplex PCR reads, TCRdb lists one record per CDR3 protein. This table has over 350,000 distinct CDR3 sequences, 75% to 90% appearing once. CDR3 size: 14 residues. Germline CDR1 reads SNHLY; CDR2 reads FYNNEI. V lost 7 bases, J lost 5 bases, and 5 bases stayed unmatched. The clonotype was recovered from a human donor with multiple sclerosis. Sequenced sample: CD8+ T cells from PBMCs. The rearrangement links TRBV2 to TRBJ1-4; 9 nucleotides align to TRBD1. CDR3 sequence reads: CASKRDRENEKLFF. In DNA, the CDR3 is TGTGCCAGCAAGCGGGACAGGGAGAATGAAAAACTGTTTTTT.